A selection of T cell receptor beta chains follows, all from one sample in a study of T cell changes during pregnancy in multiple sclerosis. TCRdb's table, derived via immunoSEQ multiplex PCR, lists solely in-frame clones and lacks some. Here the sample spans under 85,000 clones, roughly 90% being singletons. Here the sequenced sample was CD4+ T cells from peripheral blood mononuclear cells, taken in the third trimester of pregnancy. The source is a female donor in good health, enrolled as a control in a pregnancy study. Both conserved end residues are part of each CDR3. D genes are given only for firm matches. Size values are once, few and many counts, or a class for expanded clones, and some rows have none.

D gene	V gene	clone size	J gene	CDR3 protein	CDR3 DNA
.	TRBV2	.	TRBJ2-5	CASKQGAHQETQYF	TGTGCCAGCAAACAAGGGGCCCACCAAGAGACCCAGTACTTC
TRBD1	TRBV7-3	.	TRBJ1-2	CASSLNPQGANYGYTF	TGTGCCAGCAGCTTAAATCCCCAGGGGGCTAACTATGGCTACACCTTC
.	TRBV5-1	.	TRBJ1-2	CASSAGGKGSLEYGYTF	TGCGCCAGCAGCGCGGGAGGAAAGGGAAGTTTAGAATATGGCTACACCTTC
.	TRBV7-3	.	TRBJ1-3	CASSLITGLGNTIYF	TGTGCCAGCAGCTTAATAACAGGTCTTGGAAACACCATATATTTT
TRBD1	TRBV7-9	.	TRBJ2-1	CASSPDRGLPRSYNEQFF	TGTGCCAGCAGCCCGGACAGGGGACTACCACGCTCCTACAATGAGCAGTTCTTC
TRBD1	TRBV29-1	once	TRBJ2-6	CSVEALDRGRRGANVLTF	TGCAGCGTTGAAGCCCTCGACAGGGGGAGGCGGGGGGCCAACGTCCTGACTTTC
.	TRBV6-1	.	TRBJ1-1	CASSIRGNTEAFF	TGTGCCAGCAGCATACGGGGGAACACTGAAGCTTTCTTT
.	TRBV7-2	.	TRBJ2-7	CASSLGVDRSYEQYF	TGTGCCAGCAGCTTAGGGGTAGACAGGTCCTACGAGCAGTACTTC
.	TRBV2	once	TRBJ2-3	CASDLRTTQYF	TGTGCCAGCGATCTGCGAACCACGCAGTATTTT
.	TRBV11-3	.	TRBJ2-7	CASSFSAGGTREQYF	TGTGCCAGCAGCTTTTCGGCAGGGGGGACGCGTGAGCAGTACTTC
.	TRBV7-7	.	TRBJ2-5	CASSFSGEETQYF	TGTGCTAGCAGCTTCTCGGGGGAAGAGACCCAGTACTTC
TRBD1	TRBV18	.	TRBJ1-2	CASSPGIGTGDGYTF	TGTGCCAGCTCACCGGGAATTGGGACAGGGGATGGCTACACCTTC
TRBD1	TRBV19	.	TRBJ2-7	CASSLGTGAYEQYF	TGTGCCAGTAGCCTCGGGACAGGGGCCTACGAGCAGTACTTC
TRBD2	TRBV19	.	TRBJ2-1	CASSPVGTSGYNEQFF	TGTGCCAGTAGCCCCGTCGGGACTAGCGGCTACAATGAGCAGTTCTTC
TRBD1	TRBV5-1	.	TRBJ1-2	CASRIIGTGGTYGYTF	TGCGCCAGCAGAATAATAGGGACAGGGGGCACCTATGGCTACACCTTC
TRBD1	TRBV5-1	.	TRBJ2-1	CASSLVLTGGAYNEQFF	TGCGCCAGCAGCTTGGTCTTGACAGGGGGCGCCTATAATGAGCAGTTCTTC
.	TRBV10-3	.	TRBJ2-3	CAIKGGAGTLSTDTQYF	TGTGCCATCAAGGGGGGGGCCGGGACCCTTAGCACAGATACGCAGTATTTT
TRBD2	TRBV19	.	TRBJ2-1	CASSINRGGSYNEQFF	TGTGCCAGTAGTATTAACCGGGGGGGTTCCTACAATGAGCAGTTCTTC
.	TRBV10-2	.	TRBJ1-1	CASRRLDTEAFF	TGCGCCAGCAGACGATTAGACACTGAAGCTTTCTTT
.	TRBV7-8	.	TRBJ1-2	CASSPRDFTNYGYTF	TGTGCCAGCAGCCCCCGGGACTTCACTAACTATGGCTACACCTTC